Following are 24 T cell receptor beta chains from one sample sequenced in a study of identical twins (dated by TCRdb to the mid-2010s). Libraries were made using 5' RACE. Sequencer: Illumina HiSeq 2000. TCRdb redid the processing of the public reads, applying fastp at Q25 and MiXCR, and retained in-frame beta chains. Entries are consolidated by CDR3 protein sequence, retaining the most common genes and DNA. The table for this sample lists some 210,000 distinct CDR3 sequences; approximately 15% of them were counted only once. 40% of the sample goes to the ten largest clones. These same data were also listed under a study on T cells expressing NK-cell markers.

The specimen sequenced was CD8+ T cells sorted from blood. These receptors all stem from a woman aged 18 to 35 in good health.

The rearrangement joins TRBV2 to TRBJ2-7, with D unclear. This CDR3 spans 15 amino acids. V lost 2 bases, J lost 1 base, and 12 bases lay in between. The V gene's germline CDR1 is SNHLY and CDR2 FYNNEI. The CDR3, as DNA: TGTGCCAGCAGTGAAAGAGGTGGCGGTTCCTACGAGCAGTACTTC. Its protein is CASSERGGGSYEQYF.

This clonotype was seen at least ten times. This chain links TRBV7-8 with TRBJ2-3; D remains ambiguous. V dropped 5 bases and J dropped 0 bases, with 9 bases sitting between them. The CDR3 spans 14 residues. Germline V gene sequence: CDR1 SGHVS, CDR2 FQNEAQ. CDR3 loop: CASSPGTSTDTQYF. DNA of the CDR3: TGTGCCAGCAGCCCAGGCACTAGCACAGATACGCAGTATTTT.

This clonotype occurred a few times. The rearrangement links TRBV5-6 to TRBJ1-1, with D possibly TRBD1 on 6 matching bases. This CDR3 is 13 amino acids long. Germline CDR1 reads SGHDT; CDR2 reads YYEEEE. Trimming removed 7 bases from V and 1 base from J, with 11 bases in between. The CDR3 bases are TGTGCCAGCGGGCAGGGGACGAACACTGAAGCTTTCTTT. Translation gives CASGQGTNTEAFF. The variable domain in full, with the rest retrieved from reference TRBV5-6 and TRBJ1-1, is DAGVTQSPTHLIKTRGQQVTLRCSPKSGHDTVSWYQQALGQGPQFIFQYYEEEERQRGNFPDRFSGHQFPNYSSELNVNALLLGDSALYLCASGQGTNTEAFFGQGTRLTVV.

The CDR3 is CASSYSGLEAFF. As DNA, the CDR3 is TGTGCCAGCAGTTACTCGGGTCTTGAAGCTTTCTTT. The chain employs TRBV6-5 and TRBJ1-1, with no clear D. CDR1 and CDR2 from the germline V gene are MNHEY and SVGAGI. Deletions cut 0 bases from V and 7 bases from J, with 6 bases between. The length of the CDR3 is 12 residues.

The V gene is TRBV29-1, the J gene TRBJ2-1, with TRBD2 matching 8 bases. The CDR3 contains 13 residues. Germline assignment: CDR1 SQVTM and CDR2 ANQGSEA. Trimming took 4 bases from V and 6 from J; bases not matched to a gene: 5. The CDR3 DNA reads TGCAGCGTTGTAGCTGCGGGGGGCAATGAGCAGTTCTTC. Its translation is CSVVAAGGNEQFF.

The rearrangement joins TRBV6-1 to TRBJ1-6, with D unresolved. This CDR3 contains 14 residues. V lost 6 bases and J lost 3, with 9 bases in between. Germline V gene lookup returns CDR1 MNHNS and CDR2 SASEGT. The CDR3 region is CASSRTGYNSPLHF. CDR3 bases: TGTGCCAGCAGCCGGACGGGCTATAATTCACCCCTCCACTTT.

CDR3 sequence (DNA): TGCAGTGCTAGCACCGCTAGCGGGAGGGCCTGGTTCACAGATACGCAGTATTTT. Its protein product is CSASTASGRAWFTDTQYF. This chain joins TRBV20-1 and TRBJ2-3; 12 bases line up with TRBD2. Germline values: CDR1 DFQATT, CDR2 SNEGSKA (reference sequence). This CDR3 region has 18 residues. Germline trimming cut 3 bases from V and 2 bases from J; bases unmatched to any gene: 12.

The V gene is TRBV9, the J gene TRBJ2-1; 12 bases are a match to TRBD2. The V segment lost 2 bases and the J segment 7 bases; nucleotides outside the gene matches: 7. The CDR3 is 16 residues long. Looked up from germline, CDR1 is SGDLS and CDR2 is YYNGEE. This chain's CDR3 is CASSVLAGGLLNEQFF. As DNA, the CDR3 is TGTGCCAGCAGCGTTCTAGCGGGGGGGCTACTTAATGAGCAGTTCTTC.

This clonotype showed up just a few times. V is TRBV29-1 and J is TRBJ2-1; D is uncertain. Germline V gene data show CDR1 as SQVTM and CDR2 as ANQGSEA. This CDR3 is built from 10 residues. Trimming removed 5 bases at V and 9 bases at J, with 8 bases between. DNA for the CDR3: TGCAGCGTTATGGCGAGTGAGCAGTTCTTC. This gives the protein CSVMASEQFF.

The J gene is TRBJ2-7, the V gene TRBV7-9; 9 bases line up with TRBD1. The CDR3 totals 15 residues. After removal of 5 bases from V and 6 bases from J, the junction contained 11 bases not matched to a gene. Germline CDR1 SEHNR, CDR2 FQNEAQ (reference sequence). In DNA form, the CDR3 reads TGTGCCAGCAGCCTGGCGGACAGGGGTCCCTTCGAGCAGTACTTC. Protein product: CASSLADRGPFEQYF. Combining the CDR3 with reference TRBV7-9 and TRBJ2-7 gives the whole variable domain DTGVSQNPRHKITKRGQNVTFRCDPISEHNRLYWYRQTLGQGPEFLTYFQNEAQLEKSRLLSDRFSAERPKGSFSTLEIQRTEQGDSAMYLCASSLADRGPFEQYFGPGTRLTVT.

The sample holds a few counts of this clonotype. The V and J genes are TRBV27 and TRBJ2-3; TRBD2 matches 13 bases. Germline V lookup: CDR1 MNHEY, CDR2 SMNVEV (reference sequence). The CDR3 runs 14 residues. The trim removed 10 bases at V and 6 bases at J, leaving 7 bases unmatched. The CDR3 DNA is TGTGCCACCGGACTAGCGGGAGCTGTGGATACGCAGTATTTT. Translating gives CATGLAGAVDTQYF.

This clonotype was counted between two and nine times. The chain employs TRBV20-1 and TRBJ2-3; D perhaps matches TRBD2 (6 bases). V lost 3 bases and J 1 base, leaving 14 bases between the germline ends. Per the germline V gene, CDR1 is DFQATT and CDR2 is SNEGSKA (reference sequence). This CDR3 is 15 amino acids long. The CDR3 region is CSASSTSWGTDTQYF. CDR3 coding DNA: TGCAGTGCTAGCTCAACTAGCTGGGGCACAGATACGCAGTATTTT.

The chain carries TRBV7-8 and TRBJ2-7, with D perhaps TRBD1 or TRBD2 (6 bases each). V was pared by 5 bases and J by 3 bases, with 11 bases between. This CDR3 has 13 residues. The germline V gene encodes CDR1 SGHVS and CDR2 FQNEAQ. The CDR3 here is CASSQGTLYEQYF. The CDR3 DNA reads TGTGCCAGCAGCCAGGGGACTCTCTACGAGCAGTACTTC. Using reference TRBV7-8 and TRBJ2-7 for the parts outside the CDR3, the full variable domain is GAGVSQSPRYKVAKRGQDVALRCDPISGHVSLFWYQQALGQGPEFLTYFQNEAQLDKSGLPSDRFFAERPEGSVSTLKIQRTQQEDSAVYLCASSQGTLYEQYFGPGTRLTVT.

The chain couples TRBV20-1 to TRBJ2-1; TRBD2 agrees at 8 bases. The CDR3 consists of 15 residues. Germline values: CDR1 DFQATT, CDR2 SNEGSKA (reference sequence). J lost 4 bases, V lost 1 base, and 6 bases had no gene match. The CDR3 region has the DNA TGCAGTGCTAGAGGCACTAGCGGACTTTACAATGAGCAGTTCTTC. This encodes CSARGTSGLYNEQFF.

This clonotype was found a few times. V and J are TRBV12-5 and TRBJ2-1; 14 bases are shared with TRBD2. The CDR3 covers 14 residues. Germline V CDR1 and CDR2: LGHNT, FRNRAP. Trimming removed 5 bases from V and 10 bases from J; junction bases left unmatched: 4. The CDR3 DNA reads as TGTGCTAGTGGTAGGGGACTAGCGGGAGACGAGCAGTTCTTC. Its protein product is CASGRGLAGDEQFF.

This clonotype has more than one count but fewer than ten. The chain carries TRBV9 and TRBJ2-1; 10 bases map to TRBD2. The ends lost 3 bases at V and 2 bases at J; junction bases unmatched: 2. The CDR3 runs 15 residues. Germline CDR1 and CDR2: SGDLS and YYNGEE. CDR3 DNA: TGTGCCAGCAGCGCAACTAGCGGGGCCTACAATGAGCAGTTCTTC. Protein: CASSATSGAYNEQFF.

Only a few counts were recorded for this clonotype. V gene TRBV5-1 combines with J gene TRBJ2-7; the D is unclear. Germline assignment: CDR1 SGHRS and CDR2 YFSETQ. The V and J ends lost 2 bases and 3 bases respectively, with 9 bases between them. The CDR3 runs to 13 residues. The chain's CDR3 is CASSFAALYEQYF. The CDR3, as DNA: TGCGCCAGCAGCTTTGCCGCGCTCTACGAGCAGTACTTC.

This clonotype has a handful of counts. V usage is TRBV4-3 and J usage is TRBJ1-1, with a weak D call TRBD1 (6 bases). The CDR3 is 15 amino acids. CDR1 LGHNA and CDR2 YSLEER come from the germline V gene. Trimming pared 1 base from V and 4 bases from J, leaving 13 bases between. The CDR3 spells CASSQGVTGATEAFF. CDR3 bases: TGCGCCAGCAGCCAAGGGGTTACGGGGGCCACTGAAGCTTTCTTT.

This clonotype was detected a few times. V is TRBV4-1 and J is TRBJ2-3, with 12 bases matching TRBD2. The CDR3 sequence is 15 residues long. Germline CDR1 is MGHRA and CDR2 is YSYEKL. The trim removed 4 bases at V and 3 bases at J, leaving 2 bases unmatched. The CDR3 bases are TGCGCCAGCAGCCGACTAGCGGGGGTAACAGATACGCAGTATTTT. The encoded protein is CASSRLAGVTDTQYF.

This clonotype was observed a handful of times. This rearrangement joins TRBV7-9 to TRBJ2-3; D uncertain. The V end lost 5 bases, the J end lost 5 bases, and 11 bases lay between the germline ends. This CDR3 has 13 amino acids. Germline values: CDR1 SEHNR, CDR2 FQNEAQ (reference sequence). The CDR3 sequence is CASSPAVGDTQYF. The CDR3 DNA reads as TGTGCCAGCAGCCCCGCTGTGGGAGATACGCAGTATTTT.

This clonotype was counted a single time. This may arise from a read error, as a much more abundant clone is one base away. This chain links TRBV25-1 with TRBJ2-1; D not certain. V gave up 9 bases and J gave up 9 bases, with 9 bases separating them. CDR3 length: 10 residues. Per germline, CDR1 MGHDK and CDR2 SYGVNS. The CDR3 is CARRLTEQFF. CDR3 bases: TGTGCCAGAAGGTTGACTGAGCAGTTCTTC. The full variable domain, in which reference TRBV25-1 and TRBJ2-1 provide the parts outside the CDR3, is EADIYQTPRYLVIGTGKKITLECSQTMGHDKMYWYQQDPGMELHLIHYSYGVNSTEKGDLSSESTVSRIRTEHFPLTLESARPSHTSQYLCARRLTEQFFGPGTRLTVL.

This chain uses TRBV15 with TRBJ2-1; tentative D call: TRBD2 (5 bases). This CDR3 is 14 amino acids long. V lost 3 bases to trimming and J lost 9 bases, with 15 bases between them. Germline CDR1 LNHNV, CDR2 YYDKDF (reference sequence). For the CDR3, the DNA is TGTGCCACCAGCAGTCGGACGGGAAGGTTTGAGCAGTTCTTC. Its translation: CATSSRTGRFEQFF.

This clonotype was observed a handful of times. The chain carries TRBV12-3 or TRBV12-4 and TRBJ2-1; 14 nucleotides match TRBD2. The CDR3 contains 16 residues. V shed 5 bases, J shed 7 bases, and the junction held 7 bases outside the gene matches. The CDR3 sequence is CASSPPGLAGVNEQFF. The CDR3 nucleotides read TGTGCCAGCAGTCCCCCGGGACTAGCGGGAGTGAATGAGCAGTTCTTC.

This chain joins TRBV3-1 and TRBJ2-7; D not certain. Trimming took 0 bases from V and 4 from J, leaving 7 bases between them. Germline assignment: CDR1 LGHDT and CDR2 YNNKEL (reference sequence). This CDR3 contains 13 residues. CDR3: CASSQDLPYEQYF. In DNA form, the CDR3 reads TGTGCCAGCAGCCAAGATTTGCCGTACGAGCAGTACTTC.